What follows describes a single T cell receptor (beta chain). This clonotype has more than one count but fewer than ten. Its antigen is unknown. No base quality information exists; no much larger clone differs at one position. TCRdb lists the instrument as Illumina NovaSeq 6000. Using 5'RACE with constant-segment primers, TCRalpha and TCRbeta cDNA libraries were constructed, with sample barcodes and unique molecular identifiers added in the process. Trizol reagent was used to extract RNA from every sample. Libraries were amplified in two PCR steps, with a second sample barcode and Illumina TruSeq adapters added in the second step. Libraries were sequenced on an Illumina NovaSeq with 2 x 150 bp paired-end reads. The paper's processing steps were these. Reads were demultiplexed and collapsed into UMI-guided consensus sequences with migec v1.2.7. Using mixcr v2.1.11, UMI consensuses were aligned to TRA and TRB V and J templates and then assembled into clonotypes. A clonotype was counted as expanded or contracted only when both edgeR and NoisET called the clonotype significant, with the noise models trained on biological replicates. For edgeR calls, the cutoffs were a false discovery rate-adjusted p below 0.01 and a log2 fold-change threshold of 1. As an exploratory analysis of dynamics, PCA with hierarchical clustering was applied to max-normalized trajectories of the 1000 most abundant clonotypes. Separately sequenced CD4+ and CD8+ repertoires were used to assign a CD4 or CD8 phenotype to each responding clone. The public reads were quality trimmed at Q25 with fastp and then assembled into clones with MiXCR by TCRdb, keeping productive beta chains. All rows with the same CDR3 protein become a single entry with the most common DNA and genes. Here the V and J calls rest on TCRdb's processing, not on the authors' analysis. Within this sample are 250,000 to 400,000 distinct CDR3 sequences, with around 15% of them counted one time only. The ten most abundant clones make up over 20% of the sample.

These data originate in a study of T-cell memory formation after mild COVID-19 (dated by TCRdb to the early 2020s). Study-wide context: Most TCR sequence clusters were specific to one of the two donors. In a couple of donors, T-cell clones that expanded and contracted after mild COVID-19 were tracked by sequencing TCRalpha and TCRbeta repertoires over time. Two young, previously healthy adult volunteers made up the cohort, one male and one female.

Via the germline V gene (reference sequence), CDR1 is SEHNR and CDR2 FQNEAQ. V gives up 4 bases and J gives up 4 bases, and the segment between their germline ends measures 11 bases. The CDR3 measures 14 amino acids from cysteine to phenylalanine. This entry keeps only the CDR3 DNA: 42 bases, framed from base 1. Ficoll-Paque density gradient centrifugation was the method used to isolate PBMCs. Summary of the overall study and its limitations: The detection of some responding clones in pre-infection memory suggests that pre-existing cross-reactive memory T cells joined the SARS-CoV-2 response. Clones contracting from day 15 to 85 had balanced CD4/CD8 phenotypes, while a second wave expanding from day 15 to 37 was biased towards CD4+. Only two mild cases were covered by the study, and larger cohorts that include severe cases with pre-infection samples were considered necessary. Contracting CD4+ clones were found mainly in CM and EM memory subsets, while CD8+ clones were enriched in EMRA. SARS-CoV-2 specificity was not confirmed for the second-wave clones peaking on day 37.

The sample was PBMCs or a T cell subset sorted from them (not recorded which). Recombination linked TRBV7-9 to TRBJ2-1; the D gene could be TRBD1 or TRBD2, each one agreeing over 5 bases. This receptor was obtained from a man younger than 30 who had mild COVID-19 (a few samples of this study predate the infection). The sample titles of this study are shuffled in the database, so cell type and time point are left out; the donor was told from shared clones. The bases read TGTGCCAGCAGCTCATCCGGGGCTTACAATGAGCAGTTCTTC. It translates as CASSSSGAYNEQFF.